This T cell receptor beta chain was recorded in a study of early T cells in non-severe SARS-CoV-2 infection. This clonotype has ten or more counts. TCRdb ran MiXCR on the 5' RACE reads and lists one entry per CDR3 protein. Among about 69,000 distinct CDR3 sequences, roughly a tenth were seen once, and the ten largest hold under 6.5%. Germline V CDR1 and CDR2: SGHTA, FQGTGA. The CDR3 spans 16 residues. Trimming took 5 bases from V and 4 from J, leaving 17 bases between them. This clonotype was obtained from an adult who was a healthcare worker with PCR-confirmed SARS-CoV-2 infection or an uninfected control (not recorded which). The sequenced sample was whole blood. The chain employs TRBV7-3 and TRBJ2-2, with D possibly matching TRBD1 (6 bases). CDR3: CASSLTQDRITGELFF. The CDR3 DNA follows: TGTGCCAGCAGCCTGACGCAGGACAGAATCACCGGGGAGCTGTTTTTT.